These T cell receptor beta chains were read from a single sample in a study of blood T cell repertoires in COVID-19. The data were produced by immunoSEQ multiplex PCR, yet TCRdb's version contains in-frame clones alone and is incomplete. This table has 95,000 to 150,000 clones, 82% appearing once. The sample taken for sequencing was peripheral blood. The receptor set was obtained from a woman in her 70s with acute or convalescent COVID-19. The CDR3 runs from the conserved cysteine through the conserved F or W. The D gene is left open where the match is weak. The listing skips clone size in some rows; elsewhere it reads once, few, many or a size class.

j_call | v_call | d_call | clone_size | cdr3_nt | cdr3_aa
TRBJ1-1 | TRBV9 | NA | NA | TGTGCCAGCAGCGTAGGGAGTACTAACACTGAAGCTTTCTTT | CASSVGSTNTEAFF
TRBJ2-1 | TRBV3-1/TRBV3-2 | TRBD2 | once | TGTGCCAGCAGCCAACACGGGGGGGAGAATGAGCAGTTCTTC | CASSQHGGENEQFF
TRBJ2-5 | TRBV7-9 | TRBD1 | NA | TGTGCCAGCAGCTCGGACAGGGGGCGCTTGGGGGAGACCCAGTACTTC | CASSSDRGRLGETQYF
TRBJ1-2 | TRBV12-3/TRBV12-4 | TRBD1 | NA | TGTGCCAGCAGTTTTCAGGGGGCGGGCTACACCTTC | CASSFQGAGYTF
TRBJ1-1 | TRBV4-1 | NA | NA | TGCGCCAGCAGCCCCAATAAAGTTCTCCGGAGTAAAATGAACACTGAAGCTTTCTTT | CASSPNKVLRSKMNTEAFF
TRBJ1-6 | TRBV3-1/TRBV3-2 | NA | NA | TGTGCCAGCAGACTCAAAAACTCACCCCTCCACTTT | CASRLKNSPLHF
TRBJ2-7 | TRBV9 | TRBD1 | NA | TGTGCCAGCAGCCCGCAGGGACAGGGCTCCTACGAGCAGTACTTC | CASSPQGQGSYEQYF
TRBJ1-1 | TRBV5-6 | NA | NA | TGTGCCAGCAGCTTGGAACTTTTTTTTGATGGAGTGGCTGAAGCTTTCTTT | CASSLELFFDGVAEAFF
TRBJ2-5 | TRBV2 | NA | NA | TGTGCCAGCAGTGACCGAGAGACCCAGTACTTC | CASSDRETQYF
TRBJ2-7 | TRBV18 | TRBD1 | NA | TGTGCCAGCTCATCGGGACAGGGGGCTTCCTACGAGCAGTACTTC | CASSSGQGASYEQYF
TRBJ2-5 | TRBV3-1/TRBV3-2 | TRBD2 | NA | TGTGCCAGCAGCCAAGATTCGGGACTAGGGACCCAGTACTTC | CASSQDSGLGTQYF
TRBJ2-1 | TRBV7-6 | TRBD2 | NA | TGTGCCAGCAGCTCACATAGGAATAGTGCGGGGGGGCCGCCGGATGAGCAGTTCTTC | CASSSHRNSAGGPPDEQFF
TRBJ2-1 | TRBV11-3 | NA | NA | TGTGCCAGCAGCTTAGTCCAGCCCGGGGATGAGCAGTTCTTC | CASSLVQPGDEQFF
TRBJ1-6 | TRBV18 | NA | NA | TGTGCCAGCTCACCCGGAGGCATATCCTCCAATAATTCACCCCTCCACTTT | CASSPGGISSNNSPLHF
TRBJ1-1 | TRBV3-1/TRBV3-2 | NA | few | TGTGCCAGCAGCCAAGGACAAACGAACACTGAAGCTTTCTTT | CASSQGQTNTEAFF
TRBJ1-1 | TRBV27 | TRBD1 | NA | TGTGCCAGCAGTACAACAGGGGCAGGTGAAGCTTTCTTT | CASSTTGAGEAFF
TRBJ2-5 | TRBV4-3 | NA | NA | TGCGCCAGCAGCCAAGTTATTGGCGGGCAAGAGACCCAGTACTTC | CASSQVIGGQETQYF
TRBJ1-2 | TRBV15 | NA | NA | TGTGCCACCAGCACCCCAAGCCGCAGGTACTATGGCTACACCTTC | CATSTPSRRYYGYTF
TRBJ2-5 | TRBV27 | TRBD1 | once | TGTGCCAGCAGTCTCGGGACAGAAGAGACCCAGTACTTC | CASSLGTEETQYF
TRBJ1-3 | TRBV30 | NA | NA | TGTGCCTGGATGTACTCTGGAAACACCATATATTTT | CAWMYSGNTIYF
TRBJ1-6 | TRBV5-1 | TRBD1 | once | TGCGCCAGCAGCCCCAGGGGGCAAGATAATTCACCCCTCCACTTT | CASSPRGQDNSPLHF
TRBJ2-3 | TRBV19 | NA | NA | TGTGCCAGTAGTATTGTACAGGGTAGCACAGATACGCAGTATTTT | CASSIVQGSTDTQYF
TRBJ1-5 | TRBV2 | NA | NA | TGTGCCAGCAGTGAAGCGCGGGGCAAGATAGGGAAAAATCAGCCCCAGCATTTT | CASSEARGKIGKNQPQHF
TRBJ2-1 | TRBV7-2 | TRBD2 | NA | TGTGCCAGCAGCTTACTCGCGGGGGCCTACAATGAGCAGTTCTTC | CASSLLAGAYNEQFF
TRBJ1-2 | TRBV19 | TRBD1 | NA | TGTGCCAGTAGTTTGGCTTGGACAGGGTCTCCGTATTGGTATGGCTACACCTTC | CASSLAWTGSPYWYGYTF
TRBJ2-2 | TRBV18 | TRBD1 | NA | TGTGCCAGCTCACCAACACCGGGACAGGGGAACACCGGGGAGCTGTTTTTT | CASSPTPGQGNTGELFF
TRBJ2-2 | TRBV6-5 | NA | once | TGTGCCAGCAGTTCAACGAACACCGGGGAGCTGTTTTTT | CASSSTNTGELFF
TRBJ1-4 | TRBV2 | NA | NA | TGTGCCAGCAGGGCGGTGAAAGGCCAGCGGGGTGAAAAACTGTTTTTT | CASRAVKGQRGEKLFF
TRBJ1-2 | TRBV30 | TRBD1 | NA | TGTGCCTGGAGTTTTGGGCCAGGGGGAATCAATGGCTACACCTTC | CAWSFGPGGINGYTF
TRBJ1-3 | TRBV7-2 | NA | NA | TGTGCCAGCAGCTTAGGGTCCGGTGTCTCTGGAAACACCATATATTTT | CASSLGSGVSGNTIYF
TRBJ1-2 | TRBV7-2 | TRBD1 | NA | TGTGCCAGCAGCACAGACAGGACAGGACACTATGGCTACACCTTC | CASSTDRTGHYGYTF
TRBJ1-2 | TRBV7-8 | NA | NA | TGTGCCAGCAGCCACCACAGGGAACAGAAGGGCTACACCTTC | CASSHHREQKGYTF
TRBJ1-1 | TRBV18 | NA | NA | TGTGCCAGCTCATTACAGGACAGATACACTGAAGCTTTCTTT | CASSLQDRYTEAFF
TRBJ2-1 | TRBV6-2/TRBV6-3 | NA | NA | TGTGCCAGCAGTTCCGCCGGGACTGGCTACAATGAGCAGTTCTTC | CASSSAGTGYNEQFF
TRBJ2-3 | TRBV7-6 | NA | NA | TGTGCCAGCAGCCCGACTAGGATTGGCACAGATACGCAGTATTTT | CASSPTRIGTDTQYF
TRBJ2-5 | TRBV6-6 | TRBD2 | NA | TGTGCCAGCAGTTACTGGGCTAGCGGGGTTCAAGAGACCCAGTACTTC | CASSYWASGVQETQYF
TRBJ1-1 | TRBV12-3/TRBV12-4 | TRBD1 | NA | TGTGCCAGCAGTTTCGGACAGGTCAGGGCTTTCTTT | CASSFGQVRAFF
TRBJ2-2 | TRBV6-6 | TRBD1 | NA | TGTGCCAGCAGTTACAGGACAGGGGGCTACACCGGGGAGCTGTTTTTT | CASSYRTGGYTGELFF
TRBJ2-3 | TRBV28 | NA | NA | TGTGCCAGCAGTTCAGACAGGGGAGGGACAGATACGCAGTATTTT | CASSSDRGGTDTQYF
TRBJ1-2 | TRBV7-2 | TRBD1 | NA | TGTGCCAGCAGCGCAATTGGGACAGTCGAGGCGGGCTACACCTTC | CASSAIGTVEAGYTF
TRBJ1-2 | TRBV7-2 | NA | NA | TGTGCCAGCAGCCCCGGGGGACTCCTAAATGGCTACACCTTC | CASSPGGLLNGYTF
TRBJ2-5 | TRBV2 | NA | NA | TGTGCCAGGCAAACTCAAGAGACCCAGTACTTC | CARQTQETQYF
TRBJ1-5 | TRBV7-2 | TRBD1 | once | TGTGCCAGCCGTAATCCTCCGGGACAGGGAAGAAACAATCAGCCCCAGCATTTT | CASRNPPGQGRNNQPQHF
TRBJ1-4 | TRBV5-1 | TRBD1 | NA | TGCGCCAGCAGCTTCGGACAGGGTGGTGAAAAACTGTTTTTT | CASSFGQGGEKLFF
TRBJ2-2 | TRBV10-3 | NA | NA | TGTGCCATCAGTGCCCAGGGTGACACCGGGGAGCTGTTTTTT | CAISAQGDTGELFF
TRBJ2-5 | TRBV7-2 | NA | NA | TGTGCCAGCAGTTCGTTAGGGGGAAAGACCCAGTACTTC | CASSSLGGKTQYF
TRBJ1-2 | TRBV9 | NA | once | TGTGCCAGCAGCGGGGGCGCCTGGGACTATGGCTACACCTTC | CASSGGAWDYGYTF
TRBJ1-2 | TRBV7-2 | NA | NA | TGTGCCAGCAGCTTAGGGACAGCTAACTATGGCTACACCTTC | CASSLGTANYGYTF
TRBJ1-4 | TRBV4-3 | NA | NA | TGCGCCAGCAGCCAAGCGGTCAGGGTGAATGAAAAACTGTTTTTT | CASSQAVRVNEKLFF
TRBJ1-6 | TRBV4-2 | NA | NA | TGTGCCAGCAGCCAAGATTTCATCTATAATTCACCCCTCCACTTT | CASSQDFIYNSPLHF
TRBJ1-2 | TRBV5-4 | NA | few | TGTGCCAGCAGCTTACCCACGGGATCCTATGGCTACACCTTC | CASSLPTGSYGYTF